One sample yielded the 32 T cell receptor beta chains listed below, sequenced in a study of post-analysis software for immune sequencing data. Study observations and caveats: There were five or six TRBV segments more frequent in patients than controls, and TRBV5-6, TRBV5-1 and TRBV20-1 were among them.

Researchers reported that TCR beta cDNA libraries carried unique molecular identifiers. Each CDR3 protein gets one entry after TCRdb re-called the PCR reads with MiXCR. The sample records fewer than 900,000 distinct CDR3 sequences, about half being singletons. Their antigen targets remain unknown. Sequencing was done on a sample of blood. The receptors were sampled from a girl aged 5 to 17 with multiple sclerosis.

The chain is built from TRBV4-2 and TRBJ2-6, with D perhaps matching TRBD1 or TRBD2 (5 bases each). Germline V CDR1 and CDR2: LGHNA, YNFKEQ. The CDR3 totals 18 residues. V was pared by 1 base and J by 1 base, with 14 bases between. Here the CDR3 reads CASSQVGTSSSGANVLTF. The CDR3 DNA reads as TGTGCCAGCAGCCAAGTCGGGACGTCCAGTTCTGGGGCCAACGTCCTGACTTTC.

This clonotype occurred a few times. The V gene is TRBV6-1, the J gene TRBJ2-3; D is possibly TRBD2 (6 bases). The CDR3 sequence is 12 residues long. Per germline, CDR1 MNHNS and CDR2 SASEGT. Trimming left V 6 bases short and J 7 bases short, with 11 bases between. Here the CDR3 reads CASRLRGNTQYF. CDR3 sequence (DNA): TGTGCCAGCAGACTCCGGGGGAATACGCAGTATTTT.

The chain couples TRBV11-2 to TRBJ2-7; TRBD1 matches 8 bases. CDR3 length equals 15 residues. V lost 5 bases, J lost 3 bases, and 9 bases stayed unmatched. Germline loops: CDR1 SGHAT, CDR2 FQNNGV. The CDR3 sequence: CASSLIGTGYYEQYF. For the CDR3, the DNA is TGTGCCAGCAGCCTGATCGGGACAGGATACTACGAGCAGTACTTC. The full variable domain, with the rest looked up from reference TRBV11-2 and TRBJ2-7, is EAGVAQSPRYKIIEKRQSVAFWCNPISGHATLYWYQQILGQGPKLLIQFQNNGVVDDSQLPKDRFSAERLKGVDSTLKIQPAKLEDSAVYLCASSLIGTGYYEQYFGPGTRLTVT.

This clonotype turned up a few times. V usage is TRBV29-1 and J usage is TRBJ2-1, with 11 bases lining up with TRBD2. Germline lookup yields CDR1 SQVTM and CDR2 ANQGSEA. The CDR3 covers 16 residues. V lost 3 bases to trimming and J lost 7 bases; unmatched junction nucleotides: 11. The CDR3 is CSVENPLAGVGNEQFF. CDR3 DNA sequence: TGCAGCGTTGAGAATCCACTAGCGGGAGTGGGTAATGAGCAGTTCTTC.

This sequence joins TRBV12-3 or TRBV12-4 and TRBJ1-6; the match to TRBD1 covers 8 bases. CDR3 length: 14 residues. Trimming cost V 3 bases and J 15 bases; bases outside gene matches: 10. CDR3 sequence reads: CASSLGALTGGLHF. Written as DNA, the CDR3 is TGTGCCAGCAGTTTGGGGGCCCTTACAGGGGGCCTCCACTTT.

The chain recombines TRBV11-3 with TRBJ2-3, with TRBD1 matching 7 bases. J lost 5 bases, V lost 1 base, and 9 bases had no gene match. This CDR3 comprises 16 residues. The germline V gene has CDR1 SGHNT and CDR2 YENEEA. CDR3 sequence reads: CASSLGSGQPLDTQYF. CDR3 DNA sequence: TGTGCCAGCAGCTTAGGGTCGGGACAGCCGCTAGATACGCAGTATTTT.

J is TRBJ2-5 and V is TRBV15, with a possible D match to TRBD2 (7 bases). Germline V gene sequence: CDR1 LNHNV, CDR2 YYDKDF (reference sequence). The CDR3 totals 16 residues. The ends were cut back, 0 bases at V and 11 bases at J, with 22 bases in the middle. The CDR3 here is CATSRERGGGGREQYF. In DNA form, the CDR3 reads TGTGCCACCAGCAGAGAGAGGGGAGGGGGAGGTAGAGAGCAGTACTTC.

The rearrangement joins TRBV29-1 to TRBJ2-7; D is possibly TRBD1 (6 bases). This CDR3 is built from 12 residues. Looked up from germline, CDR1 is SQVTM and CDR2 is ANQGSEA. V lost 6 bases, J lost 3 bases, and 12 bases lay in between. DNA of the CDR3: TGCAGCGTCAAACAGGGAATCTACGAGCAGTACTTC. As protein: CSVKQGIYEQYF.

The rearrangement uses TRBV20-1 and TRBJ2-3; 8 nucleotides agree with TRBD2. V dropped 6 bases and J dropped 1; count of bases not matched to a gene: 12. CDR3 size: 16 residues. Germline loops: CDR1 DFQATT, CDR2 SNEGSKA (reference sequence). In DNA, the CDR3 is TGCAGTGCCCATTCTGGACTAGCAGGGCGCACAGATACGCAGTATTTT. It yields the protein CSAHSGLAGRTDTQYF.

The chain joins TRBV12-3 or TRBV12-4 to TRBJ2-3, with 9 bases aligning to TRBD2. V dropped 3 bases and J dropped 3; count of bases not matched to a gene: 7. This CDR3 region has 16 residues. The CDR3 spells CASSLGLAGTTDTQYF. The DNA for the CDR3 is TGTGCCAGCAGTTTGGGGCTAGCGGGAACGACAGATACGCAGTATTTT.

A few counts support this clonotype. This CDR3 reads CASSNPRGYGYTF. Here the CDR3 DNA reads TGTGCCAGCAGCAATCCACGGGGTTATGGCTACACCTTC. This sequence joins TRBV12-3 or TRBV12-4 and TRBJ1-2; no definite D call. The germline V and J ends were trimmed by 6 bases and 5 bases, with 13 bases remaining between them. This CDR3 comprises 13 residues.

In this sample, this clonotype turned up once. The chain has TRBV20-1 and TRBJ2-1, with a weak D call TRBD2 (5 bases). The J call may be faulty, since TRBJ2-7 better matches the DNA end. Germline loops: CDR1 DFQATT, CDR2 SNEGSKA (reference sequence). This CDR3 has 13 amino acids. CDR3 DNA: TGCAGTGCTAGATACTCTGACTACAATGAGCAGTACTTC. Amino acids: CSARYSDYNEQYF.

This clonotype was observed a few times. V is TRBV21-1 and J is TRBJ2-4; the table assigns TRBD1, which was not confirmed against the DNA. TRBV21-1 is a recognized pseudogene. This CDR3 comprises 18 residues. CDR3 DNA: TGTGCCAGCAGCGCCCAAAAACAGGGGGATTTAGCCAAAAACATTCAGTACTTC. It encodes CASSAQKQGDLAKNIQYF.

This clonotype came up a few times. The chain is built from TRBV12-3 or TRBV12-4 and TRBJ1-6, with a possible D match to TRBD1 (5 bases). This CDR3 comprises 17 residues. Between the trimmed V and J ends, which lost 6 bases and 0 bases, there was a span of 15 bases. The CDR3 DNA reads TGTGCCAGCAGCCGTGACAGCAGGAGCTCCTATAATTCACCCCTCCACTTT. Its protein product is CASSRDSRSSYNSPLHF.

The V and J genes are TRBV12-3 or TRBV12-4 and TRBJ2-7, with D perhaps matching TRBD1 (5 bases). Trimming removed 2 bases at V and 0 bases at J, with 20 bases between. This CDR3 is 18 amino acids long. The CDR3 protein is CASSLTQDSWPPSYEQYF. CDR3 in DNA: TGTGCCAGCAGTTTAACGCAAGACAGTTGGCCCCCCTCCTACGAGCAGTACTTC.

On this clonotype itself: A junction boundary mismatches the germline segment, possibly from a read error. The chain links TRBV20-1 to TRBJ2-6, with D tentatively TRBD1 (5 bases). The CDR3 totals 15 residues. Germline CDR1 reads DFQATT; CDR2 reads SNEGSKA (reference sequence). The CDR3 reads CSAREYVSGANVRTF. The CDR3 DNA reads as TGCAGTGCTAGAGAATACGTCTCTGGGGCCAACGTCCGGACTTTC.

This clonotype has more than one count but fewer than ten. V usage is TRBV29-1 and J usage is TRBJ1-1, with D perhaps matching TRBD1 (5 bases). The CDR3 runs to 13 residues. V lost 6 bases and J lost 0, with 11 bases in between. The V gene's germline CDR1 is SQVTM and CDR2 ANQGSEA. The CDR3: CSVRGRMNTEAFF. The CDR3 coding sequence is TGCAGCGTCCGGGGACGGATGAACACTGAAGCTTTCTTT.

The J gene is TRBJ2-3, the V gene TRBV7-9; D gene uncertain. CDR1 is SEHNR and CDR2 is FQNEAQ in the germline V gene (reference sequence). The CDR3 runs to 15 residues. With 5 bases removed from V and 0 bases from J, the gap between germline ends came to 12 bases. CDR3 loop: CASSRMGISTDTQYF. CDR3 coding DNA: TGTGCCAGCAGCAGGATGGGAATTAGCACAGATACGCAGTATTTT.

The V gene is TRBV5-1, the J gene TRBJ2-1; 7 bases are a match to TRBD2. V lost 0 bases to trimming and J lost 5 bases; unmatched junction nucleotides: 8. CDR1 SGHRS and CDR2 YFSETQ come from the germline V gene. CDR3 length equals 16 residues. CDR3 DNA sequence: TGCGCCAGCAGCTTGGAAGGTCTAGCGGACAACAATGAGCAGTTCTTC. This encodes CASSLEGLADNNEQFF. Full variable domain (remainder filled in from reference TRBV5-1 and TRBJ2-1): KAGVTQTPRYLIKTRGQQVTLSCSPISGHRSVSWYQQTPGQGLQFLFEYFSETQRNKGNFPGRFSGRQFSNSRSEMNVSTLELGDSALYLCASSLEGLADNNEQFFGPGTRLTVL.

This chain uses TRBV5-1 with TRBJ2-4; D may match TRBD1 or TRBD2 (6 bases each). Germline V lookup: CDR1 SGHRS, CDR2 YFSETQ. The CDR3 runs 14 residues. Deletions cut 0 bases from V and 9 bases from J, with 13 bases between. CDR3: CASSLEGGSPIQYF. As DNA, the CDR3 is TGCGCCAGCAGCTTGGAGGGGGGCTCTCCCATTCAGTACTTC.

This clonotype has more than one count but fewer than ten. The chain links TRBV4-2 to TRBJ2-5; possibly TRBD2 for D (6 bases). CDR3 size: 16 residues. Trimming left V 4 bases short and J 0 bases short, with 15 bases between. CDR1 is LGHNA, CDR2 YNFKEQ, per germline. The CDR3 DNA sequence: TGTGCCAGCAGCCGAGAAAGCGGGCGAAACCAAGAGACCCAGTACTTC. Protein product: CASSRESGRNQETQYF.

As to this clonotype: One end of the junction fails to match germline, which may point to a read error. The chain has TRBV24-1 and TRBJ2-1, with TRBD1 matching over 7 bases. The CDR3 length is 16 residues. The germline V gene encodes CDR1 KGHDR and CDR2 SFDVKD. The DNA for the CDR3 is TGTGCCACCAGTGGAACCGGGACAGAGGGGGTCAATGGGCAGTTCTTC. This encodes CATSGTGTEGVNGQFF.

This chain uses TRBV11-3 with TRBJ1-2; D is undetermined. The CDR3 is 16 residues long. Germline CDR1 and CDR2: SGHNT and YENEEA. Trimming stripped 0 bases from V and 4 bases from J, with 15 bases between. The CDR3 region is CASSLDLAQEIYGYTF. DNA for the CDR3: TGTGCCAGCAGCTTAGATCTAGCGCAGGAGATCTATGGCTACACCTTC.

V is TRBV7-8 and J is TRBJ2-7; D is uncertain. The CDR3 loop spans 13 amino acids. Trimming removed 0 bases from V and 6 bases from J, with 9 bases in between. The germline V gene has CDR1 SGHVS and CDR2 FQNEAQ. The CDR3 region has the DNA TGTGCCAGCAGCTTAGCCATATCTGGCGAGCAGTACTTC. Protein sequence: CASSLAISGEQYF.

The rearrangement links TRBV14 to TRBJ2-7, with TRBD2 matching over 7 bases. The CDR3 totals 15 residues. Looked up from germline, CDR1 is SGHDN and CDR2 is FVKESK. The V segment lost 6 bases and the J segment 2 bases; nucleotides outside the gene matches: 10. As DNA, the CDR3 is TGTGCCAGCAGTCAGGACCGGGACTACCCCTACGAGCAGTACTTC. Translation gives CASSQDRDYPYEQYF.

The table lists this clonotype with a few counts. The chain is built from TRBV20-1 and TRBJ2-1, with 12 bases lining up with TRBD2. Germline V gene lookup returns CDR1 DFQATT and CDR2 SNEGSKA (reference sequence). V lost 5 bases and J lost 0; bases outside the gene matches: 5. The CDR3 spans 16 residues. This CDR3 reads CSARSSGRASYNEQFF. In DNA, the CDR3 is TGCAGTGCTCGATCTAGCGGGAGGGCCTCCTACAATGAGCAGTTCTTC.

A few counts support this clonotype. The CDR3 region has the DNA TGTGCCAGCAGTTACGAGGCAGGGAACGAGCAGTACTTC. This gives the protein CASSYEAGNEQYF. The chain uses TRBV6-2 or TRBV6-3 and TRBJ2-7, with a tentative D call TRBD1 (5 bases). The CDR3 totals 13 residues. V was shortened by 2 bases and J by 5 bases, with 10 bases between the two germline ends. Germline V CDR1 and CDR2: MNHEY, SVGEGT.

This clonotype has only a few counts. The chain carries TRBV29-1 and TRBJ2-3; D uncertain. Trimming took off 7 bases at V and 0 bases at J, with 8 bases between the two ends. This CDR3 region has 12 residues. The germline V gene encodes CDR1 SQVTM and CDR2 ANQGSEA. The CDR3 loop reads CSDLLSTDTQYF. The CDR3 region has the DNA TGCAGCGACCTTCTCAGCACAGATACGCAGTATTTT.

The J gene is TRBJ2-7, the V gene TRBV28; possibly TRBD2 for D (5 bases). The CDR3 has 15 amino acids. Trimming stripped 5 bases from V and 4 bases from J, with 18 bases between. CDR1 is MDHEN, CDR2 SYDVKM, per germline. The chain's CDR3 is CASSPISDIPYEQYF. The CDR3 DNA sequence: TGTGCCAGCAGTCCGATTAGCGACATCCCTTACGAGCAGTACTTC.

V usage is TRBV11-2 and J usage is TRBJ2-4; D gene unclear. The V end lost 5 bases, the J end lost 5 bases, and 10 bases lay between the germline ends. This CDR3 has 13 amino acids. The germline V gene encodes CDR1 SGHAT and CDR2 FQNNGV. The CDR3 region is CASSRSAENIQYF. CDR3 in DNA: TGTGCCAGCAGCAGGAGCGCTGAAAACATTCAGTACTTC.

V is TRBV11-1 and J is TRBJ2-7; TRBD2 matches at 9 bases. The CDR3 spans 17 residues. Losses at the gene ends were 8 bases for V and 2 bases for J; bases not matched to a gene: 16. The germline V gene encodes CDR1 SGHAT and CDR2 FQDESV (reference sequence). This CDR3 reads CASSGSGRRAGTYEQYF. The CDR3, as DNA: TGTGCCAGCTCGGGTAGCGGGAGAAGAGCGGGGACCTACGAGCAGTACTTC.

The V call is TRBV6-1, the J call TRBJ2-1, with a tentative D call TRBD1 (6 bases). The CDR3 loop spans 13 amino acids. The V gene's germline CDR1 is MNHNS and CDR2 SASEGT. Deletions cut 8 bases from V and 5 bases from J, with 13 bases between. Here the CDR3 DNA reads TGTGCCAGCCTTTGGGACACTCACAATGAGCAGTTCTTC. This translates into CASLWDTHNEQFF.